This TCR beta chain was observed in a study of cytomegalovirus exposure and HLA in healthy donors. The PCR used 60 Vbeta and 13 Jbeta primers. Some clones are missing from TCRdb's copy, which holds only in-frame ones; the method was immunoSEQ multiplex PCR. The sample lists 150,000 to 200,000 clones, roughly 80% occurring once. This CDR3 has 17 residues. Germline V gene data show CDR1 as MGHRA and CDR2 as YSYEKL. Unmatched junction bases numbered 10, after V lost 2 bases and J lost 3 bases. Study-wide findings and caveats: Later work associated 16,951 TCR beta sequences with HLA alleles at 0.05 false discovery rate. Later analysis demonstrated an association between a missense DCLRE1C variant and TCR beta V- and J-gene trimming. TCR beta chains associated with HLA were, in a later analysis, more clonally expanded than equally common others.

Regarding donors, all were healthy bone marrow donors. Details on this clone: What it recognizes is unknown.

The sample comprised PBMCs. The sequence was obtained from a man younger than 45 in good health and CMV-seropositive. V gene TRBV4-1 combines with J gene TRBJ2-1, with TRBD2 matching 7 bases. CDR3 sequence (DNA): TGCGCCAGCAGCCAACCTCCGAGGCTAGCGGACTACAATGAGCAGTTCTTC. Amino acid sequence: CASSQPPRLADYNEQFF.